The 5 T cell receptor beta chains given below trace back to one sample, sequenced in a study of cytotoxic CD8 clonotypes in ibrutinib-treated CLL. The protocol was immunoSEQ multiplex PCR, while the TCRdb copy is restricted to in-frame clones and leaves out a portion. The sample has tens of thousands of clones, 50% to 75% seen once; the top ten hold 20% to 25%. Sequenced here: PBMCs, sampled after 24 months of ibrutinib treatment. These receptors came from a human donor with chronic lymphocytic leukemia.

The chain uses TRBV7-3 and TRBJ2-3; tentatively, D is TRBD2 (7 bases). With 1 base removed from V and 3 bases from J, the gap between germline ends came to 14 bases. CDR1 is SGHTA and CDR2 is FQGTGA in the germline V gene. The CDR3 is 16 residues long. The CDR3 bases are TGTGCCAGCAGCTTAAGAAGCGGGACAAGTACAGATACGCAGTATTTT. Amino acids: CASSLRSGTSTDTQYF.

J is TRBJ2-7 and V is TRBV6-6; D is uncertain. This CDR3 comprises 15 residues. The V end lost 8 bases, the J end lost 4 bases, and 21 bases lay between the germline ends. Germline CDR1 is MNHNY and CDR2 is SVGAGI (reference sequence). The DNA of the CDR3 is TGTGCCAGCGGAACAGACACCGTCCCCCCTTACGAGCAGTACTTC. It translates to CASGTDTVPPYEQYF.

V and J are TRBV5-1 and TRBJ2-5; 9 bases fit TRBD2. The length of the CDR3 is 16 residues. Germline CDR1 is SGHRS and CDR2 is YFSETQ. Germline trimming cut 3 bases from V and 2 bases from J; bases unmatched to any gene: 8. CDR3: CASSWGASGIQETQYF. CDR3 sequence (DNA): TGCGCCAGCAGCTGGGGCGCTAGCGGGATTCAAGAGACCCAGTACTTC.

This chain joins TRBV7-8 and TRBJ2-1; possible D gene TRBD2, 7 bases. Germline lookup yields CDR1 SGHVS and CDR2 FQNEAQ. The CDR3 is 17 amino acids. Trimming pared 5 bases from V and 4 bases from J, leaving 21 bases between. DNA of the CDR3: TGTGCCAGCAGCCGTGGGGAGGGCAGGGGTCGGTACAATGAGCAGTTCTTC. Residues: CASSRGEGRGRYNEQFF.

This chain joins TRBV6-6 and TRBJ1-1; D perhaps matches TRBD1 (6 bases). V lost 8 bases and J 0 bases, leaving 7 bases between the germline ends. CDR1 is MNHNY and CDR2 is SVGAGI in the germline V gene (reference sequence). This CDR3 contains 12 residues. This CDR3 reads CASRTVNTEAFF. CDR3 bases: TGTGCCAGCCGGACAGTGAACACTGAAGCTTTCTTT.